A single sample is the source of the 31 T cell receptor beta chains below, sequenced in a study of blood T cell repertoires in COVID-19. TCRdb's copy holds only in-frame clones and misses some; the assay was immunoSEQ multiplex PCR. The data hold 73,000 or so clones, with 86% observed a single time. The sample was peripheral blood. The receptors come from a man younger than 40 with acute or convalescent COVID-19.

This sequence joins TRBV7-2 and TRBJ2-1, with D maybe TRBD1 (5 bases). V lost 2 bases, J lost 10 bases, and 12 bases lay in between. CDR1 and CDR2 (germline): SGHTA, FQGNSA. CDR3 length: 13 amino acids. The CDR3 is CASSLNQGREQFF. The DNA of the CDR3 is TGTGCCAGCAGCTTAAACCAGGGCCGCGAGCAGTTCTTC.

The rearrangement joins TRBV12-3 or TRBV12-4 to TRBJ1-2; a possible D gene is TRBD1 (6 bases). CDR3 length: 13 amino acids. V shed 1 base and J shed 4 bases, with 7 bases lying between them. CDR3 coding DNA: TGTGCCAGCAGTTTAGGGGGGCTCTATGGCTACACCTTC. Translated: CASSLGGLYGYTF.

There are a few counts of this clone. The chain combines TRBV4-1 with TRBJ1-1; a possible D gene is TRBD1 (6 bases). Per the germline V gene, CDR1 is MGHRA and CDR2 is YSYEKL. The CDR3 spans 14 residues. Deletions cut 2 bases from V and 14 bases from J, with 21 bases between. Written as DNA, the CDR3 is TGCGCCAGCAGCCAAAGACAGGAATACCCGGTGGGCTTCTTT. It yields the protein CASSQRQEYPVGFF.

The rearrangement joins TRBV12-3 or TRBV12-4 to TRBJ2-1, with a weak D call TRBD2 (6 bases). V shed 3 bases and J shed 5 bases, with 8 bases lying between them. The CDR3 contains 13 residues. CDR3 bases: TGTGCCAGCAGTTTTACGGGAGACAATGAGCAGTTCTTC. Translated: CASSFTGDNEQFF.

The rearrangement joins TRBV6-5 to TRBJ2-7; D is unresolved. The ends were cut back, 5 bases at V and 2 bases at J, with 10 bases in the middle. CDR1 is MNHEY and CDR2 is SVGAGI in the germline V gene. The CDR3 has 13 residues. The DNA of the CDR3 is TGTGCCAGCAGTCCCCGTGTCCCCTACGAGCAGTACTTC. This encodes CASSPRVPYEQYF.

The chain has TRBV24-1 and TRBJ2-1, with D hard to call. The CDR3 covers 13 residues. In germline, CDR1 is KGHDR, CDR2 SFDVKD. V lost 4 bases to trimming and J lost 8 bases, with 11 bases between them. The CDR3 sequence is CATSEPTQDEQFF. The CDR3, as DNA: TGTGCCACCAGTGAGCCTACCCAGGATGAGCAGTTCTTC.

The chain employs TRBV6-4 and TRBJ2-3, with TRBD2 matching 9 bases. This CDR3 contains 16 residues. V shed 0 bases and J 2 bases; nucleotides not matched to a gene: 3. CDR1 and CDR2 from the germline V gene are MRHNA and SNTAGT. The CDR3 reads CASSDSAGGATDTQYF. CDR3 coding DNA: TGTGCCAGCAGTGACTCTGCGGGAGGGGCCACAGATACGCAGTATTTT.

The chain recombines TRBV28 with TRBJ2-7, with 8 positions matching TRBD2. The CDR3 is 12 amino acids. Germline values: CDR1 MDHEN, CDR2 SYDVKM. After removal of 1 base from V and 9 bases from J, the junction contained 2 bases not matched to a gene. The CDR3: CASSLFREGQYF. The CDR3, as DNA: TGTGCCAGCAGTTTATTCCGGGAGGGGCAGTACTTC.

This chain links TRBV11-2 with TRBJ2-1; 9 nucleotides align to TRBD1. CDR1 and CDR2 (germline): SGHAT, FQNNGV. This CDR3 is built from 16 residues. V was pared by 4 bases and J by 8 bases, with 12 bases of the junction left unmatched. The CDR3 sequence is CASSWRDRDPGDEQFF. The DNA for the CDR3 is TGTGCCAGCAGCTGGAGGGACAGGGACCCTGGGGATGAGCAGTTCTTC. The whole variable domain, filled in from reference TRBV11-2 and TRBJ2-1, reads EAGVAQSPRYKIIEKRQSVAFWCNPISGHATLYWYQQILGQGPKLLIQFQNNGVVDDSQLPKDRFSAERLKGVDSTLKIQPAKLEDSAVYLCASSWRDRDPGDEQFFGPGTRLTVL.

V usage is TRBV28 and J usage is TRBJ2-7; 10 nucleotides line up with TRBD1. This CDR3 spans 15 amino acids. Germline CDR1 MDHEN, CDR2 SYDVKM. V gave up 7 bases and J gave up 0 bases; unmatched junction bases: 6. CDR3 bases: TGTGCCAGCAAGGCGGGACAGGGGCTCTCCTACGAGCAGTACTTC. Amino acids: CASKAGQGLSYEQYF.

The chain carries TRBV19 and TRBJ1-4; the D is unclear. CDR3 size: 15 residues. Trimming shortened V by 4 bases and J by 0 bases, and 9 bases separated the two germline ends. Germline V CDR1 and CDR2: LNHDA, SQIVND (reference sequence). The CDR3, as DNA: TGTGCCAGTAGTAGGAGGACCGCAACTAATGAAAAACTGTTTTTT. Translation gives CASSRRTATNEKLFF.

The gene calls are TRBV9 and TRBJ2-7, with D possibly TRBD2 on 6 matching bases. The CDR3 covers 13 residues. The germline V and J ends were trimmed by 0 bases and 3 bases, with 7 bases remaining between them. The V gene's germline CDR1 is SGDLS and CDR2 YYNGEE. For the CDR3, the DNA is TGTGCCAGCAGCGTAGTGGGGGGCTACGAGCAGTACTTC. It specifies CASSVVGGYEQYF.

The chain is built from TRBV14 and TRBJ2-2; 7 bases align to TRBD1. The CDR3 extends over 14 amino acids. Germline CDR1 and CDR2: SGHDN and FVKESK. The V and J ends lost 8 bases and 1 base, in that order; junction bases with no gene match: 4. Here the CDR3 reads CASSGTVNTGELFF. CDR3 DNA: TGTGCCAGCTCTGGGACAGTGAACACCGGGGAGCTGTTTTTT.

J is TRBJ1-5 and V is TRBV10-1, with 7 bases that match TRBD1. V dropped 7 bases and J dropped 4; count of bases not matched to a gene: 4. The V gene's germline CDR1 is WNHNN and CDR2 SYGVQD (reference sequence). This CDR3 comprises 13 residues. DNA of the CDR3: TGCGCCAGCAAGGACAGGTCTAATCAGCCCCAGCATTTT. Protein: CASKDRSNQPQHF.

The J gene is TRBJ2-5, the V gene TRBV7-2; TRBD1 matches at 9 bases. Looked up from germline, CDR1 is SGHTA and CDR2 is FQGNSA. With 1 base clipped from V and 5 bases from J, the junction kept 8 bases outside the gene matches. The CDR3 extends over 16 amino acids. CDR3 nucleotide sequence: TGTGCCAGCAGCTTAGGGGGACAGGGTAGGATTGAGACCCAGTACTTC. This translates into CASSLGGQGRIETQYF.

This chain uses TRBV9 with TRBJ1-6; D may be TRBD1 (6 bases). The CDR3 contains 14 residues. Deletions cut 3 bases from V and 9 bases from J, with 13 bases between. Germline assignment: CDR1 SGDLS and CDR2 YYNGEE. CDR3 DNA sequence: TGTGCCAGCAGCGCGGGGGGCTGGGGTTCACCCCTCCACTTT. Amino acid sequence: CASSAGGWGSPLHF.

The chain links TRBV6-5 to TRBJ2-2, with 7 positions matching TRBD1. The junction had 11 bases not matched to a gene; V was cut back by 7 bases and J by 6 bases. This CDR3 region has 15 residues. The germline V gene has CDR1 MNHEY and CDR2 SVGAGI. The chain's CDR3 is CASISGQGDAGELFF. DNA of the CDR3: TGTGCCAGCATAAGCGGCCAGGGGGATGCCGGGGAGCTGTTTTTT.

Here the CDR3 DNA reads TGTGCCAGCAGTTTGAGTGGGGAGCTGTTTTTT. Protein sequence: CASSLSGELFF. The chain combines TRBV7-9 with TRBJ2-2, with D unresolved. There are 11 residues in the CDR3. The germline CDR1 and CDR2 sequences are SEHNR and FQNEAQ (reference sequence). The V and J ends lost 6 bases and 8 bases respectively, with 7 bases between them.

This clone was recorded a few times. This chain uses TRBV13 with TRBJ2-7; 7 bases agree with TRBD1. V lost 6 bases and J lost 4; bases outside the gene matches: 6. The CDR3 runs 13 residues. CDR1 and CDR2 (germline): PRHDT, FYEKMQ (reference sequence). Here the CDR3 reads CASRAGGTYEQYF. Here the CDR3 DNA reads TGTGCCAGCAGGGCAGGGGGTACGTACGAGCAGTACTTC.

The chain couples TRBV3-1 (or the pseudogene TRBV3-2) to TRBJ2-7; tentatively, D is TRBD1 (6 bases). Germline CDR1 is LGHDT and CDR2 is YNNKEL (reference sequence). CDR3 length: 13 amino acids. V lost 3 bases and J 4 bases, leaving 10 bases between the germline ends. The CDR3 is CASSHLTGYEQYF. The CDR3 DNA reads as TGTGCCAGCAGCCACCTGACAGGTTACGAGCAGTACTTC.

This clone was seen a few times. The CDR3 loop reads CASSQDYRGYEKLFF. In DNA form, the CDR3 reads TGCGCCAGCAGCCAGGACTACAGGGGGTATGAAAAACTGTTTTTT. The chain is built from TRBV4-3 and TRBJ1-4, with 8 bases matching TRBD1. The CDR3 is made up of 15 amino acids. Trimming removed 3 bases from V and 6 bases from J; junction bases left unmatched: 6. The germline CDR1 and CDR2 sequences are LGHNA and YSLEER.

CDR3 loop: CASSYRDGYTF. The CDR3 region has the DNA TGTGCCAGCAGCTACCGAGATGGCTACACCTTC. The rearrangement uses TRBV5-4 and TRBJ1-2, with D unclear. V lost 3 bases and J 6 bases, leaving 6 bases between the germline ends. CDR3 length: 11 residues. The germline V gene encodes CDR1 SGHNT and CDR2 YYREEE (reference sequence).

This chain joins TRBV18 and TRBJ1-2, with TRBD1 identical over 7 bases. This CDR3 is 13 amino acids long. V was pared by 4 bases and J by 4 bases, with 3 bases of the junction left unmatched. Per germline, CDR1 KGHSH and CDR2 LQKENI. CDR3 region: CASSQDRIYGYTF. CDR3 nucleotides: TGTGCCAGCTCACAGGACAGGATCTATGGCTACACCTTC.

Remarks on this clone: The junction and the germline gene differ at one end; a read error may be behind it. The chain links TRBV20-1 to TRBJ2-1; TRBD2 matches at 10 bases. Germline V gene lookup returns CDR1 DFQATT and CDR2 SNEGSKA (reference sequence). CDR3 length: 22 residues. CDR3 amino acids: CRACGGGWGTSGTGRIYNEQFF. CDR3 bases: TGCCGTGCTTGTGGGGGGGGTTGGGGCACTAGCGGGACCGGGAGGATCTACAATGAGCAGTTCTTC.

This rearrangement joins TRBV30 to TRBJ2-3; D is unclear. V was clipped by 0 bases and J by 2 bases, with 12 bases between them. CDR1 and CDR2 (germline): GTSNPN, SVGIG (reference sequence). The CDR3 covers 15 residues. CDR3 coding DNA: TGTGCCTGGAGTGTACAGAACGCCCTCACAGATACGCAGTATTTT. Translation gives CAWSVQNALTDTQYF. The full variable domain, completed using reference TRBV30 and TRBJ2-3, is SQTIHQWPATLVQPVGSPLSLECTVEGTSNPNLYWYRQAAGRGLQLLFYSVGIGQISSEVPQNLSASRPQDRQFILSSKKLLLSDSGFYLCAWSVQNALTDTQYFGPGTRLTVL.

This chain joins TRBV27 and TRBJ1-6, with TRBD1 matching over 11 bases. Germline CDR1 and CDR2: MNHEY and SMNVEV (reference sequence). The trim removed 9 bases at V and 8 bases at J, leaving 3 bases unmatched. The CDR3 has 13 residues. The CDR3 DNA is TGTGCCAGATCGGGACAGGGGGATTCACCCCTCCACTTT. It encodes CARSGQGDSPLHF.

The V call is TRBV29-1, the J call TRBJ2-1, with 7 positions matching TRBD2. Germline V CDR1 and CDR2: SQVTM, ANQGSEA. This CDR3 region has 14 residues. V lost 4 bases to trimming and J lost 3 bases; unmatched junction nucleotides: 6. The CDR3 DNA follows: TGCAGCGTTGGCGGGAGTCCCTTCTACAATGAGCAGTTCTTC. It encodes CSVGGSPFYNEQFF.

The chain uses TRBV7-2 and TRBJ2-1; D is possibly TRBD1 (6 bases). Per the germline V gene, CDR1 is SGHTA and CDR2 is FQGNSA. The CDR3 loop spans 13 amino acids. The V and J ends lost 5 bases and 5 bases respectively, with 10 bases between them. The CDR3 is CASSTRQDNEQFF. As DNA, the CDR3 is TGTGCCAGCAGCACTAGACAGGACAATGAGCAGTTCTTC.

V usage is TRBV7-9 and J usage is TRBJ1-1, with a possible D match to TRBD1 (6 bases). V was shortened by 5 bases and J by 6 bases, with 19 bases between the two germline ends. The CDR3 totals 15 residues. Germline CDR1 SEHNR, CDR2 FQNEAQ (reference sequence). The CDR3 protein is CASSQETGSVAEAFF. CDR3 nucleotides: TGTGCCAGCAGCCAAGAAACAGGGTCCGTCGCTGAAGCTTTCTTT.

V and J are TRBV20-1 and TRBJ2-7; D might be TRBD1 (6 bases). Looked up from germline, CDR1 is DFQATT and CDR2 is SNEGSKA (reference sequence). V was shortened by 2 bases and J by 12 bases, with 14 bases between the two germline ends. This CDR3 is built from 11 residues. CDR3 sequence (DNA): TGCAGTGCTAGACTCAGGGGTCCGATGTACTTC. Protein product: CSARLRGPMYF.

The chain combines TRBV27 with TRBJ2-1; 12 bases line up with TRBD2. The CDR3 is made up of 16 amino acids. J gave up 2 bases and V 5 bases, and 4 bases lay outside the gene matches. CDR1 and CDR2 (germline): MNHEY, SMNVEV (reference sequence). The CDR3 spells CASSQWTSGTYNEQFF. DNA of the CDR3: TGTGCCAGCAGTCAGTGGACTAGCGGGACCTACAATGAGCAGTTCTTC.